This TCR beta chain originates from a study of T cell changes during pregnancy in multiple sclerosis. V lost 5 bases to trimming and J lost 5 bases; unmatched junction nucleotides: 8. The CDR3 extends over 15 amino acids. Germline V gene sequence: CDR1 MNHNS, CDR2 SASEGT. Measured with immunoSEQ multiplex PCR; TCRdb has only the in-frame clones, and not every one. The sample includes around 65,000 clones, approximately 91% of them seen just once. The clonotype comes from a female donor with multiple sclerosis, enrolled in a pregnancy study. The sequencing here drew on peripheral blood, taken in the first trimester of pregnancy. V and J are TRBV6-1 and TRBJ2-5, with 10 bases lining up with TRBD2. The DNA for the CDR3 is TGTGCCAGCAGTAAAGGGACTAGCGCGCCGGAGACCCAGTACTTC. Amino acids: CASSKGTSAPETQYF.